This is a list of T cell receptor beta chains from one sample in a study of regulatory T cells in long-lasting Graves disease. TCRdb reprocessed the multiplex PCR reads with MiXCR, giving one entry per CDR3 protein. The sample carries hundreds of thousands of distinct CDR3 sequences, around 30% recorded once. The sequenced sample was peripheral blood mononuclear cells (PBMCs), obtained when the disease was refractory, from a patient treated with antithyroid drugs. The source is a female donor with Graves disease. Both conserved end residues are part of each CDR3. D genes are given only for firm matches. Clone size, where shown, is once, few, many, or a class for clones that have expanded.

d_call j_call v_call clone_size cdr3_nt cdr3_aa
NA TRBJ1-4 TRBV28 many TGTGCCAGCAGTTTACCCGACAAGAGAGGAAAACTGTTTTTT CASSLPDKRGKLFF
NA TRBJ1-5 TRBV11-2 few TGTGCCAGCAGCTTAGATCTTATGGGTGGACAGCCCCAGCATTTT CASSLDLMGGQPQHF
NA TRBJ2-7 TRBV9 NA TGTGCCAGCAGCGAGAACAGTTTCTCCGAGCAGTACTTC CASSENSFSEQYF
NA TRBJ2-7 TRBV11-1 few TGTGCCAGCAGTTCGGGACGCCAATCCTACGAGCAGTACTTC CASSSGRQSYEQYF
NA TRBJ2-3 TRBV5-1 NA TGCGCCAGCAGCTTGGGGGGGGTCACAGATACGCAGTATTTT CASSLGGVTDTQYF
NA TRBJ2-5 TRBV19 NA TGTGCCAGTAACCCCCGCGGTGGTGCACAAGAGACCCAGTACTTC CASNPRGGAQETQYF
NA TRBJ2-5 TRBV6-1 NA TGTGCCAGCTTCAGCCCCCAAGAGACCCAGTACTTC CASFSPQETQYF
TRBD2 TRBJ2-7 TRBV7-9 NA TGTGCCAGCTTGACTAGCGGGAGAATCGAGCAGTACTTC CASLTSGRIEQYF
NA TRBJ1-1 TRBV28 many TGTGCCAGCAGTCAACGGGAAATGAACACTGAAGCTTTCTTT CASSQREMNTEAFF
NA TRBJ2-2 TRBV2 few TGTGCCAGCAGTGAGCAGCGCACCGGGGAGCTGTTTTTT CASSEQRTGELFF
NA TRBJ1-2 TRBV5-6 NA TGTGCCAGCAGCTCCCCGAGTAACTATGGCTACACCTTC CASSSPSNYGYTF
TRBD2 TRBJ2-7 TRBV12-3/TRBV12-4 NA TGTGCCAGCAGTTCCCACTCCGGGACTAGCGGGAGCTACGAGCAGTACTTC CASSSHSGTSGSYEQYF
TRBD2 TRBJ2-2 TRBV7-2 few TGTGCCAGCAGCCACAAACTAGCGGGAGCCGTTATGAGCGGGGAGCTGTTTTTT CASSHKLAGAVMSGELFF
NA TRBJ1-1 TRBV29-1 few TGCAGCGTTGTTGACGTGGGGACTGAAGCTTTCTTT CSVVDVGTEAFF
TRBD2 TRBJ2-5 TRBV11-1 few TGTGCCAGCAGCTTAATGTTTAGCGGGCGAGGGGAGACCCAGTACTTC CASSLMFSGRGETQYF
NA TRBJ1-1 TRBV5-1 NA TGCGCCAGCAGCGAGCTACGACAGTCTGAAGCTTTCTTT CASSELRQSEAFF
NA TRBJ1-2 TRBV20-1 few TGCAGTGCTAGCCTAGGGGGAGAGAACTATGGCTACACCTTC CSASLGGENYGYTF
NA TRBJ2-7 TRBV13 many TGTGCCAGCAGCCAGCGACCGGGCGCCCAGTACTTC CASSQRPGAQYF
NA TRBJ1-3 TRBV29-1 NA TGCAGCATGACCGGGACGGGCTCTGGAAACACCATATATTTT CSMTGTGSGNTIYF
NA TRBJ2-5 TRBV29-1 NA TGCAGCGTTGATGGGCGTCAAGAGACCCAGTACTTC CSVDGRQETQYF
TRBD1 TRBJ2-7 TRBV29-1 few TGCAGCGTTGTAGCAGGGGGCTACGAGCAGTACTTC CSVVAGGYEQYF
NA TRBJ2-7 TRBV5-1 NA TGCGCCAGCAGCTTGGACAGCCGGCAGTACTTC CASSLDSRQYF
NA TRBJ1-6 TRBV12-3/TRBV12-4 NA TGTGCCAGCAGTTTAGGCCTGATGAATTCACCCCTCCACTTT CASSLGLMNSPLHF
TRBD2 TRBJ2-5 TRBV12-3/TRBV12-4 many TGTGCCAGCAGTCCGACTAGCGGGAGGGTGACCCAGTACTTC CASSPTSGRVTQYF
TRBD1 TRBJ1-2 TRBV28 many TGTGCCAGCACCCGACAGGGGCCCAGGGGATCGGGAGGCTACACCTTC CASTRQGPRGSGGYTF
NA TRBJ1-5 TRBV5-1 NA TGCGCCAGCAGCCTGGAGGGCCAGGGCCGTCAGCCCCAGCATTTT CASSLEGQGRQPQHF
NA TRBJ2-4 TRBV7-2 NA TGTGCCAGCGCAAGGGCGGCAAAGCACATTCAGTACTTC CASARAAKHIQYF
TRBD1 TRBJ1-2 TRBV5-1 many TGTGCCAGCAGTCCAACAGGGGTTGGCTACACCTTC CASSPTGVGYTF
NA TRBJ1-2 TRBV27 few TGTGCCAGCAGTCCCGCCGGACGGGCTTATGGCTACACCTTC CASSPAGRAYGYTF
NA TRBJ1-1 TRBV20-1 many TGCAGTGCCAAAATCAGGACGGGAACGAACACTGAAGCTTTCTTT CSAKIRTGTNTEAFF
NA TRBJ2-3 TRBV2 few TGTGCCATATCGGGACAACGAACAGATACGCAGTATTTT CAISGQRTDTQYF
NA TRBJ2-2 TRBV11-2 many TGTGCCAGCAGCTTAAACTATCTCACCGGGGAGCTGTTTTTT CASSLNYLTGELFF
NA TRBJ1-2 TRBV19 few TGTGCCAGTAGGGGATGGAGTTCGGGTGGATATGGCTACACCTTC CASRGWSSGGYGYTF
NA TRBJ2-5 TRBV10-3 few TGTGCCATCGGGGGCACGGTAGAGACCCAGTACTTC CAIGGTVETQYF
NA TRBJ1-2 TRBV6-5 few TGTGCCAGCAGTTACGCAGACCTTAAGGGACGAAGGACCTATGGCTACACCTTC CASSYADLKGRRTYGYTF
TRBD1 TRBJ1-1 TRBV10-3 NA TGTGCCATCAGTGAAGGTGGGGGGACAGGGGTTGAAGCTTTCTTT CAISEGGGTGVEAFF
NA TRBJ1-1 TRBV6-5 once TGTGCCAGCAGTTACAGGGCCACAAACACTGAAGCTTTCTTT CASSYRATNTEAFF
NA TRBJ1-5 TRBV19 NA TGTGCCAGTAGTATAGTTGTTTATAGCAATCAGCCCCAGCATTTT CASSIVVYSNQPQHF
NA TRBJ2-2 TRBV29-1 few TGCAGCGTGTCCCCTGCCCCAGTCCCCCCCACCGGGGAGCTGTTTTTT CSVSPAPVPPTGELFF
NA TRBJ1-1 TRBV6-1 NA TGTGCCAGCAGTGTCCAAGCCGGGACATCCATTATGAACACTGAAGCTTTCTTT CASSVQAGTSIMNTEAFF
TRBD2 TRBJ2-3 TRBV11-2 NA TGTGCCAGCAGCTCGAGACTTAGCGGGAGGGGCACAGATACGCAGTATTTT CASSSRLSGRGTDTQYF
TRBD1 TRBJ1-1 TRBV18 NA TGTGCCAGCTCAAACCTTACAGGGGGCCTAATGAACACTGAAGCTTTCTTT CASSNLTGGLMNTEAFF